This T cell receptor (beta chain) was identified in a study of PD-L1 blockade in urothelial cancer listed by TCRdb under 2017. Regarding the study in general: All patients started therapy around 2014 and received atezolizumab 1,200 mg intravenously every 3 weeks. An exploratory multi-omic analysis was conducted of the somatic, immune and clinical correlates of response to PD-L1 blockade with atezolizumab in urothelial cancer. TCR sequencing covered pretreatment tumor samples and matched, serially collected peripheral blood taken before and after atezolizumab treatment. Blood samples were analyzed 3 weeks after the start of treatment (second dose) and 6 weeks after the start of treatment. An ECOG performance status of 0 or 1 was recorded for the patients, and 0 to 3 prior chemotherapy regimens had been received by the patients. Roughly 10 patients reached durable clinical benefit, while some 20 patients did not. Pretreatment blood TCR-seq was available for twenty-nine patients, at least one posttreatment blood collection was obtained for some 25 patients, and tumor TCR-seq was available for some 25 patients. About 90% of the 29 patients were identified as males with urothelial cancer of bladder origin, and a prior smoking history was reported by 18 of 29 patients. Progression-free survival longer than 6 months counted as durable clinical benefit, and TCR features were additionally tested against both progression-free and overall survival. In the same patients, whole exome sequencing and RNA sequencing of pretreatment tumors were performed in addition to TCR sequencing. A median of around 150,000 T cells and 65,000 to 90,000 unique TCRs was obtained from blood samples, and a median clonality of around 0.08 was observed. Findings and caveats that apply to the study as a whole: Among patients with durable benefit, tumor-associated TCR clones showed greater expansion in peripheral blood 3 weeks after treatment started (n ≈ 20, p = 0.022). Small sample size (n ≈ 30) and many exploratory analyses mean the results are intended to be hypothesis-generating. Improved progression-free and overall survival was associated with having pretreatment peripheral blood TCR clonality below the median.

For this chain, trimming is 1 base at the V end and 4 bases at the J end, and the number of junction bases without a gene match is 7. Via the germline V gene, CDR1 is SGHTA and CDR2 FQGNSA. The CDR3 measures 15 amino acids from cysteine to phenylalanine. Only the CDR3 DNA stays, 45 bases, in frame from base 1. Of note for this clone: The specificity of this receptor is unknown. Per-nucleotide qualities are absent, and no much larger clonotype sits a single base away.

To estimate absolute template abundance from read counts, synthetic TCR analog templates were spiked into each PCR. Using the immunoSEQ assay, TCRbeta CDR3 regions were amplified from genomic DNA with bias-controlled V and J gene primers. Sequencing of rearranged TCRbeta segments was done at approximately 20X coverage. As for the authors' bioinformatics: Sequencing errors were corrected by clustering, and CDR3s were annotated against IMGT so that V, D and J genes could be assigned. Out-of-frame and stop-codon sequences were excluded, and only productive TCRbeta rearrangements were used in downstream analyses. Clonality was computed as one minus Shannon entropy normalized by the log of the number of unique productive sequences. Clones differing between time points or between blood and tumor were identified using Fisher's exact test with Benjamini-Hochberg correction, with an adjusted p below 0.01 applied as the threshold. In TCRdb, the immuneACCESS table is reduced to in-frame sequences with V and J assigned. These tables do not hold every clone; where another copy was compared, an unresolved V gene accounts for under half, and the others remain unexplained. Clone size and V and J calls were adopted from that table, with D and trimming inferred from the DNA. The sample includes more than 75,000 clones, with roughly 84% observed a single time. 2% to 2.5% of the sample lies in the top ten.

Interpreted using the paper, the time point label stands for: pretreatment peripheral blood. The cohort included some 30 patients with locally advanced or metastatic urothelial carcinoma who were treated at Memorial Sloan Kettering on a trial protocol. Peripheral blood mononuclear cells were collected pretreatment and during treatment, at between 1 and 8 total time points per patient. The Qiagen DNeasy Blood extraction kit was used to purify genomic DNA from total PBMCs and tumor samples. PBMCs were collected pretreatment and during treatment, and were isolated and stored as previously described. The rearranged chain carries TRBV7-2 and TRBJ2-7, with 7 bases matching TRBD1. The starting material was PBMCs, obtained around atezolizumab (anti-PD-L1) treatment. The receptor was isolated from a man aged 55 to 70 with urothelial cancer. The nucleotide sequence is TGTGCCAGCAGCTTAGTACAGGGGCCACTTTACGAGCAGTACTTC. It specifies CASSLVQGPLYEQYF.